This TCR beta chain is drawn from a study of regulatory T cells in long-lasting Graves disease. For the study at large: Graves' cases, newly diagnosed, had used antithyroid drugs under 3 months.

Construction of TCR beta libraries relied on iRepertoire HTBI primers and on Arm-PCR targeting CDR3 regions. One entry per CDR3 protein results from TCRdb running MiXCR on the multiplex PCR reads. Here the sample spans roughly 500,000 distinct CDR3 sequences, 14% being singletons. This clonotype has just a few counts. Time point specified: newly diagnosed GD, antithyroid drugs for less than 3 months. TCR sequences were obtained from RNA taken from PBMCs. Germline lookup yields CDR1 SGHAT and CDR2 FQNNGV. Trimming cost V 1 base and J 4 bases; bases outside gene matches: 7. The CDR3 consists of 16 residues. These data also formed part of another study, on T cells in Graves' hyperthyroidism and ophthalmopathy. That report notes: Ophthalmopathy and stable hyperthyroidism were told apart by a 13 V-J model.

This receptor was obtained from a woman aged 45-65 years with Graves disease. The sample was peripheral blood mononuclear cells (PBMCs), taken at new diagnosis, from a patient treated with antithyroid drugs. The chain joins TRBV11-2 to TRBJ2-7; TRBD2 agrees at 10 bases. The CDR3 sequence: CASSLVPSGSAYEQYF. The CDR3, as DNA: TGTGCCAGCAGCTTAGTTCCTAGCGGGAGTGCGTACGAGCAGTACTTC.